This TCR beta chain is from a study of cytomegalovirus exposure and HLA in healthy donors. PCR was performed using 60 Vbeta and 13 Jbeta primers. TCRdb keeps only in-frame clones here, not all; method: immunoSEQ multiplex PCR. The sample shows under 200,000 clones, about four fifths of them seen only once. V dropped 4 bases and J dropped 5; count of bases not matched to a gene: 5. The CDR3 totals 15 residues. The germline V gene has CDR1 SGHRS and CDR2 YFSETQ. This chain links TRBV5-1 with TRBJ1-5, with 11 bases matching TRBD1. Specimen: PBMCs. The receptor was isolated from a man aged 25 to 40 in good health and CMV-seronegative. The CDR3 nucleotides are TGCGCCAGCAGCGCGGGACAGGGGGATCATCAGCCCCAGCATTTT. Translating it yields CASSAGQGDHQPQHF.